This T cell receptor beta chain was obtained from a study of cytomegalovirus exposure and HLA in healthy donors. Study as a whole: Some 87 million unique TCRs from HLA-typed donors were held in an early release of data. Genotyping showed about 80% of fewer than 500 donors falling in the Caucasian-associated ancestry cluster. Study-level points and caveats: Among the CMV-associated chains, three were confirmed in vitro as specific for CMV antigens. Cytomegalovirus association was listed for 164 TCR beta chains.

PCR amplification relied on 60 Vbeta primers (plus 13 Jbeta primers). The repertoire was sequenced with immunoSEQ multiplex PCR; TCRdb's copy has only in-frame clones and lacks some. The table shows around 93,000 clones, with 75% to 85% occurring only once. The table lists this clone with a few counts. Its target is not known. Trimming removed 8 bases from V and 1 base from J, with 15 bases in between. Germline loops: CDR1 LNHDA, CDR2 SQIVND (reference sequence). The CDR3 totals 16 residues. This clonotype was sampled from a man aged 30 to 39 in good health and CMV-seropositive. Specimen: PBMCs. V is TRBV19 and J is TRBJ2-6; possible D gene TRBD1, 5 bases. DNA for the CDR3: TGTGCCAGTTCCCTACCAGGGTTTTCTGGGGCCAACGTCCTGACTTTC. Translated, it gives CASSLPGFSGANVLTF.